These T cell receptor beta chains were read from a single sample in a study of blood T cell repertoires in COVID-19. Clones were read by immunoSEQ multiplex PCR, and TCRdb kept only the in-frame ones, dropping some. The sample contains a few hundred thousand clones, roughly 89% of which appear only once. The source material was peripheral blood. These receptors were obtained from a man aged 55 to 70 who had recovered from COVID-19. Each CDR3 is given with its conserved first and last residue. The D gene is left open where the match is weak. A clone size is listed for some rows: how often the clone was seen (once, few, many), or a class if it is expanded.

TRBV5-6	NA	TRBJ2-6	NA	17	CASSYSTETLRANVLTF	TGTGCCAGCAGCTACTCCACAGAAACTCTGCGCGCCAACGTCCTGACTTTC
TRBV21-1	NA	TRBJ2-1	NA	17	CASSKVDPASSGYEQFF	TGTGCCAGCAGCAAAGTAGATCCAGCCTCCTCGGGATATGAGCAGTTCTTC
TRBV6-2/TRBV6-3	NA	TRBJ2-7	TRBD1	15	CASSRLDRAPYEQYF	TGTGCCAGCAGTCGACTGGACAGGGCTCCCTACGAGCAGTACTTC
TRBV18	NA	TRBJ2-1	TRBD1	13	CASSPGTDNEQFF	TGTGCCAGCTCACCCGGGACAGACAATGAGCAGTTCTTC
TRBV19	once	TRBJ1-3	NA	14	CASRAQSSGNTIYF	TGTGCCAGTAGAGCACAGAGCTCTGGAAACACCATATATTTT
TRBV24-1	NA	TRBJ1-1	NA	13	CATGGGQNTEAFF	TGTGCCACCGGGGGGGGACAGAACACTGAAGCTTTCTTT
TRBV11-1	NA	TRBJ2-4	TRBD1	14	CASSPQRQGGIQYF	TGTGCCAGCAGCCCCCAAAGACAGGGGGGCATTCAGTACTTC
TRBV12-3/TRBV12-4	few	TRBJ1-5	NA	13	CASSLDRDQPQHF	TGTGCCAGCAGTTTGGACAGAGATCAGCCCCAGCATTTT
TRBV29-1	NA	TRBJ1-1	NA	12	CSGRGLNTEAFF	TGCAGCGGCAGGGGTCTGAACACTGAAGCTTTCTTT
TRBV5-6	once	TRBJ2-5	TRBD2	17	CASSLDGLAGGKETQYF	TGTGCCAGCAGCTTGGATGGACTAGCGGGAGGGAAGGAGACCCAGTACTTC
TRBV9	NA	TRBJ2-3	TRBD2	15	CASTVRGVSTDTQYF	TGTGCCAGCACCGTCCGGGGGGTTAGCACAGATACGCAGTATTTT
TRBV6-2/TRBV6-3	once	TRBJ2-3	TRBD2	14	CASTPGGARDTQYF	TGTGCCAGCACCCCCGGGGGGGCGAGAGATACGCAGTATTTT
TRBV3-1/TRBV3-2	NA	TRBJ2-7	TRBD1	16	CASSPYPQGDMVEQYF	TGTGCCAGCAGCCCTTACCCCCAGGGGGATATGGTCGAGCAGTACTTC
TRBV5-1	NA	TRBJ2-2	NA	14	CASWNLRDTGELFF	TGCGCCAGCTGGAACTTGAGGGACACCGGGGAGCTGTTTTTT
TRBV7-8	NA	TRBJ1-1	NA	14	CASSLALGGTEAFF	TGTGCCAGCAGCTTAGCGCTAGGTGGTACTGAAGCTTTCTTT
TRBV5-1	few	TRBJ1-3	NA	14	CASSPQAVGNTIYF	TGCGCCAGCAGCCCCCAGGCTGTTGGAAACACCATATATTTT
TRBV27	NA	TRBJ1-3	NA	16	CASSQVAAGPGNTIYF	TGTGCCAGCAGTCAAGTTGCCGCGGGACCTGGAAACACCATATATTTT
TRBV19	once	TRBJ1-6	NA	15	CASSIQSGDNSPLHF	TGTGCCAGTAGTATACAGTCAGGGGATAATTCACCCCTCCACTTT
TRBV10-1	NA	TRBJ1-1	NA	11	CAGGVNTEAFF	TGCGCCGGGGGGGTTAACACTGAAGCTTTCTTT
TRBV9	NA	TRBJ2-7	TRBD2	15	CASSDTGTSVEDLYF	TGTGCCAGCAGTGATACCGGGACTAGCGTGGAAGATTTGTACTTC
TRBV5-1	NA	TRBJ2-2	TRBD2	18	CASSLSTSGRNVPGELFF	TGCGCCAGCAGCTTGTCGACTAGCGGACGAAATGTTCCCGGGGAGCTGTTTTTT
TRBV7-2	NA	TRBJ2-7	NA	13	CASSLATGTEQYF	TGTGCCAGCAGCTTAGCTACAGGGACCGAGCAGTACTTC